The rows below give T cell receptor beta chains drawn from one sample of a study of blood T cells in healthy people across ages. TCRdb re-called the 5' RACE reads through MiXCR, storing one row per CDR3 protein. The table records about a million distinct CDR3 sequences, more than 30% of them present only once. Sequencing used blood. The receptors stem from a man aged 18 to 30 in good health. The CDR3 runs from the conserved cysteine through the conserved F or W. The D gene is left open where the match is weak. Part of the rows lack a size; the others show once, few, many or a class for expanded clones.

TRBD2 TRBJ2-3 TRBV12-3/TRBV12-4 . CATTGLAVRSDTQYF TGTGCCACCACTGGACTAGCGGTGAGATCAGATACGCAATATTTT
. TRBJ1-5 TRBV20-1 . CSARDQQGDSNQPQHF TGCAGTGCTAGAGATCAACAGGGAGATAGCAATCAGCCCCAGCATTTT
. TRBJ1-2 TRBV20-1 . CSARGQTDYGYTF TGCAGTGCTAGAGGGCAGACCGACTATGGCTACACCTTC
TRBD1 TRBJ1-4 TRBV5-1 . CASSLNRGPSNEKLFF TGCGCCAGCAGCCTTAACAGGGGGCCATCTAATGAAAAACTGTTTTTT
. TRBJ2-3 TRBV20-1 few CSASGGESTDTQYF TGCAGTGCTAGCGGAGGAGAGTCCACAGATACGCAGTATTTT
. TRBJ1-1 TRBV4-2 few CASSSGFPEAFF TGTGCCAGCAGCTCAGGGTTCCCTGAAGCTTTCTTT
TRBD2 TRBJ2-1 TRBV5-5 few CASSFSGIRDNEQFF TGTGCCAGCAGCTTCAGCGGGATTAGGGACAATGAGCAGTTCTTC
. TRBJ2-2 TRBV6-5 few CASSYSSGGGTGELFF TGTGCCAGTAGTTACTCCTCAGGGGGAGGCACCGGGGAGCTGTTTTTT
. TRBJ1-2 TRBV20-1 . CSARELRDTSYGYTF TGCAGTGCTAGAGAACTCCGGGATACGAGCTATGGCTACACCTTC
. TRBJ2-3 TRBV7-9 few CASSLESTVLDTQYF TGTGCCAGCAGCTTAGAGTCGACAGTTTTAGATACGCAGTATTTT
. TRBJ2-2 TRBV12-3/TRBV12-4 . CASSFSRPGELFF TGTGCCAGCAGTTTTTCCAGGCCCGGGGAGCTGTTTTTT
. TRBJ1-1 TRBV4-1 once CASSQDSGGGAFF TGCGCCAGCAGCCAAGATAGTGGCGGCGGGGCTTTCTTT
. TRBJ2-5 TRBV15 . CATSKGGVSALQETQYF TGTGCCACCAGCAAAGGCGGAGTTAGCGCCCTACAAGAGACCCAGTACTTC
TRBD1 TRBJ2-5 TRBV27 many CASSFSPGRGETQYF TGTGCCAGCAGTTTCTCACCGGGCAGGGGGGAGACCCAGTACTTC
. TRBJ1-4 TRBV7-2 few CASSLGGGGGEKLFF TGTGCCAGCAGCTTAGGGGGAGGGGGTGGTGAAAAACTGTTTTTT
. TRBJ1-5 TRBV5-1 few CASSLAGGRNHDHQHF TGCGCCAGCAGCTTGGCCGGTGGGCGAAACCATGACCACCAGCATTTT
. TRBJ1-4 TRBV7-9 few CASSAWTDWYATNEKLFF TGTGCCAGCAGCGCCTGGACAGACTGGTATGCAACTAATGAAAAACTGTTTTTT
. TRBJ1-1 TRBV4-2 . CASSQDGENAEAFF TGTGCCAGCAGCCAAGATGGCGAGAACGCTGAAGCTTTCTTT
TRBD1 TRBJ1-5 TRBV10-3 . CAISPGGGNQPQHF TGTGCCATCAGCCCAGGGGGGGGCAATCAGCCCCAGCATTTT
. TRBJ1-3 TRBV9 once CASSAPNNSEAGNTIYF TGTGCCAGCAGCGCGCCGAATAATAGTGAGGCTGGAAACACCATATATTTT
TRBD1 TRBJ1-5 TRBV6-2/TRBV6-3 . CASSYSAGGTPQHF TGTGCCAGCAGTTACTCGGCAGGGGGCACGCCCCAGCATTTT
. TRBJ2-1 TRBV27 . CASSLIVRHFRVREQFF TGTGCCAGCAGTTTAATTGTCCGTCATTTCCGGGTTCGAGAGCAGTTCTTC
TRBD1 TRBJ2-7 TRBV27 . CASTSTGSYNEQYF TGTGCCAGCACCTCGACAGGGTCCTACAATGAGCAGTACTTC
TRBD1 TRBJ1-4 TRBV9 . CASSKGQGLNEKLFF TGTGCCAGCAGCAAAGGACAGGGACTTAATGAAAAACTGTTTTTT
. TRBJ1-6 TRBV20-1 . CSAREAGHSPLHF TGCAGTGCTAGAGAGGCAGGTCATTCACCCCTCCACTTT
. TRBJ2-7 TRBV6-1 . CASSDRGISYEQYF TGTGCCAGCAGTGATAGAGGGATATCCTACGAGCAGTACTTC
TRBD1 TRBJ1-5 TRBV20-1 . CSARTTGGDNQLQHF TGCAGTGCTAGGACGACAGGGGGCGATAATCAGCTCCAGCATTTT
TRBD2 TRBJ2-1 TRBV27 few CASSPLGLGTYNEQFF TGTGCCAGCAGTCCACTGGGACTAGGTACCTACAATGAGCAGTTCTTC
. TRBJ2-5 TRBV12-3/TRBV12-4 . CASSLAAGETQYF TGTGCCAGCAGTTTAGCGGCTGGGGAGACCCAGTACTTC
. TRBJ1-1 TRBV6-2/TRBV6-3 many CASSRRNTEAFF TGTGCCAGCAGTCGCAGGAACACTGAAGCTTTCTTT
. TRBJ1-1 TRBV20-1 . CSAIGENTEAFF TGCAGTGCTATAGGGGAGAACACTGAAGCTTTCTTT
. TRBJ2-2 TRBV6-5 once CASSREGSNTGELFF TGTGCCAGCAGTCGGGAAGGGTCGAACACCGGGGAGCTGTTTTTT
. TRBJ2-3 TRBV7-2 few CASSVGSAAGTDTQYF TGTGCCAGCAGCGTGGGGAGCGCCGCTGGCACAGATACGCAGTATTTT
. TRBJ2-5 TRBV14 few CASSQMETQYF TGTGCCAGCAGCCAAATGGAGACCCAGTACTTC
. TRBJ2-1 TRBV12-3/TRBV12-4 few CASSYPGSYNEQFF TGTGCCAGCAGTTACCCCGGCTCCTACAATGAGCAGTTCTTC
TRBD2 TRBJ2-5 TRBV6-5 . CASSYSGGAALKTQYF TGTGCCAGCAGTTACAGCGGGGGGGCCGCTTTGAAGACCCAGTACTTC
. TRBJ2-1 TRBV7-9 . CASSSSDQQFF TGTGCCAGCAGCTCCTCGGACCAGCAGTTCTTC